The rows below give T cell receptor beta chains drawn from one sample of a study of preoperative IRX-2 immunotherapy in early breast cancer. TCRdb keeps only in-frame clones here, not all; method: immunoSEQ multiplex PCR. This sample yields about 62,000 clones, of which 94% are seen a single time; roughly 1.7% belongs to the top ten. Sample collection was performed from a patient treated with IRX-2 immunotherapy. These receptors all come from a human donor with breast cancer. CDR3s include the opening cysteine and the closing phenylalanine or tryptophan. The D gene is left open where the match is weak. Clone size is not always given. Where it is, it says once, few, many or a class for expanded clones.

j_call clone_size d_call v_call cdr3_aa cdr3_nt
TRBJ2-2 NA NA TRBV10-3 CAGGTTNTGELFF TGTGCCGGCGGGACCACGAACACCGGGGAGCTGTTTTTT
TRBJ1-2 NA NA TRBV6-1 CAGRLSYGYTF TGTGCCGGCAGACTGAGCTATGGCTACACCTTC
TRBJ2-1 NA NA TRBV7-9 CASSLSNSNEQFF TGTGCCAGCAGCTTATCTAATTCCAATGAGCAGTTCTTC
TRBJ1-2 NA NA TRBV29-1 CSVDGRHNYGYTF TGCAGCGTTGACGGACGTCATAACTATGGCTACACCTTC
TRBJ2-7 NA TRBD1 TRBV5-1 CASSFWDSSSYEQYF TGCGCCAGCAGCTTTTGGGACAGCAGCTCCTACGAGCAGTACTTC
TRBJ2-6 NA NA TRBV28 CASSLSGAGANVLTF TGTGCCAGCAGTTTATCAGGGGCTGGGGCCAACGTCCTGACTTTC
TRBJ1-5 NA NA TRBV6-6 CASSYSTESNQPQHF TGTGCCAGCAGTTACTCAACAGAGAGCAATCAGCCCCAGCATTTT
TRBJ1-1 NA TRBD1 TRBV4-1 CASSQGLPGQGMIEAFF TGCGCCAGCAGCCAAGGACTACCGGGACAGGGGATGATTGAAGCTTTCTTT
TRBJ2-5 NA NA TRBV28 CASSFVGETQYF TGTGCCAGCAGTTTTGTTGGAGAGACCCAGTACTTC
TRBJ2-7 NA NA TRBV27 CASSFAGTSYEQYF TGTGCCAGCAGTTTCGCGGGAACCTCCTACGAGCAGTACTTC
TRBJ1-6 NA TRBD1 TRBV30 CAWRLTGGASPLHF TGTGCCTGGAGATTAACAGGGGGAGCTTCACCCCTCCACTTT
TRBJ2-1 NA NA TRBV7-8 CASSLNPSKTNEQFF TGTGCCAGCAGCTTAAACCCGTCAAAGACCAATGAGCAGTTCTTC
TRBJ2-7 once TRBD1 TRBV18 CASSLVQTGSSYEQYF TGTGCCAGCTCACTTGTCCAGACAGGGAGCTCCTACGAGCAGTACTTC
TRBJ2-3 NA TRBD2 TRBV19 CASSPTSGIPDTQYF TGTGCCAGTAGCCCAACTAGCGGGATACCAGATACGCAGTATTTT
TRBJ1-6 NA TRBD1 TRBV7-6 CASSFRDRENNSPLHF TGTGCCAGCAGCTTCCGGGACAGGGAAAATAATTCACCCCTCCACTTT
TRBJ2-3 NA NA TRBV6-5 CASSYAVADTQYF TGTGCCAGCAGTTACGCGGTCGCAGATACGCAGTATTTT